This TCR beta chain comes out of a study of control samples from healthy donors and cancer patients. Germline loops: CDR1 SNHLY, CDR2 FYNNEI. Trimming cost V 3 bases and J 8 bases, with 7 bases left between them. The CDR3 runs to 11 residues. TCRdb keeps only in-frame clones here, not all; method: immunoSEQ multiplex PCR. The sample shows about 100,000 clones, approximately 80% of them seen only once. This chain uses TRBV2 with TRBJ1-1; D gene unclear. Specimen: blood. The source of this sequence is a man aged 25-45 years in good health. The CDR3 protein is CASSDRSEAFF. CDR3 sequence (DNA): TGTGCCAGCAGTGACAGATCGGAAGCTTTCTTT.